The 6 T cell receptor beta chains below come from one sample, sequenced in a study of T cell responses to AZD1222 COVID-19 vaccine. Profiled with immunoSEQ multiplex PCR; TCRdb holds only in-frame clones, not every one. The sample lists hundreds of thousands of clones; around 93% were seen once. Here the sequenced sample was peripheral blood, taken 28 days after the second AZD1222 dose. These receptor sequences come from an adult who received the AZD1222 COVID-19 vaccine.

The chain is built from TRBV5-5 and TRBJ2-7; maybe TRBD1 (6 bases). Trimming stripped 0 bases from V and 3 bases from J, with 13 bases between. The CDR3 totals 15 residues. Germline V gene sequence: CDR1 SGHKS, CDR2 YYEKEE (reference sequence). The CDR3 coding sequence is TGTGCCAGCAGCTTGGAAGTGGGCAGGGGCTACGAGCAGTACTTC. It encodes CASSLEVGRGYEQYF.

The rearrangement joins TRBV19 to TRBJ2-4; TRBD1 matches 8 bases. Per germline, CDR1 LNHDA and CDR2 SQIVND (reference sequence). The CDR3 runs to 15 residues. Trimming at V came to 10 bases and at J to 0 bases, leaving 8 bases not matched to a gene. CDR3: CATTGGILAKNIQYF. In DNA form, the CDR3 reads TGTGCCACCACAGGGGGTATTCTAGCCAAAAACATTCAGTACTTC.

This sequence joins TRBV2 and TRBJ2-3, with D possibly being TRBD2 (7 bases). Germline V gives CDR1 SNHLY, CDR2 FYNNEI. This CDR3 has 17 residues. V dropped 8 bases and J dropped 0 bases, with 21 bases sitting between them. The CDR3 here is CASRDPGGGHSTDTQYF. CDR3 nucleotides: TGTGCCAGCCGGGACCCAGGCGGGGGACATAGCACAGATACGCAGTATTTT.

Of note for this clone: This CDR3 is also generated by other DNA sequences in the sample. The V gene is TRBV2, the J gene TRBJ1-6; 8 nucleotides agree with TRBD1. Germline assignment: CDR1 SNHLY and CDR2 FYNNEI. V lost 5 bases, J lost 6 bases, and 3 bases stayed unmatched. CDR3 length: 14 residues. In nucleotides, the CDR3 is TGTGCCAGCAGTCCGGACAGGGTTAATTCACCCCTCCACTTT. Translation gives CASSPDRVNSPLHF.

The CDR3 is CASSISQGMGTEAFF. The CDR3, as DNA: TGTGCCAGTAGTATATCCCAGGGGATGGGGACTGAAGCTTTCTTT. The chain is built from TRBV19 and TRBJ1-1; weak D call: TRBD1 (6 bases). Per the germline V gene, CDR1 is LNHDA and CDR2 is SQIVND (reference sequence). There are 15 residues in the CDR3. The ends were cut back, 2 bases at V and 5 bases at J, with 15 bases in the middle.

The chain recombines TRBV3-1 (or the pseudogene TRBV3-2) with TRBJ2-1; either TRBD1 or TRBD2 may fit D (6 bases each). CDR1 is LGHDT, CDR2 YNNKEL, per germline (reference sequence). Trimming cost V 0 bases and J 9 bases, with 15 bases left between them. This CDR3 has 15 residues. This chain's CDR3 is CASSQEGGKGGEQFF. In DNA, the CDR3 is TGTGCCAGCAGCCAAGAGGGCGGAAAGGGGGGTGAGCAGTTCTTC.